This T cell receptor (beta chain) was sequenced for a study of breast tumors, draining lymph nodes, adjacent tissues. Notes on the study in general: Compared with lymph nodes, tumors were less diverse; compared with nontumor tissue, more. Luminal-like breast cancer showed significantly higher tumor–nontumor repertoire similarity than basal-like. The lymph node origin of tumor T cells was framed as consistent with a hypothesis, not demonstrated.

Remarks on this clonotype: Its antigen is not known.

Per the germline V gene, CDR1 is SGHVS and CDR2 is FNYEAQ. This CDR3 is 18 amino acids long. V lost 2 bases and J lost 3; bases outside the gene matches: 11. TCRdb passed the multiplex PCR reads through MiXCR, listing each CDR3 protein once. The data hold about 31,000 distinct CDR3 sequences, with approximately 63% observed a single time. This receptor was taken from a female donor with breast cancer. Some clones in this sample may be carry-over from other donors' samples. This chain links TRBV7-6 with TRBJ2-1; 9 nucleotides agree with TRBD1. Material: breast tumor tissue. The CDR3 DNA reads as TGTGCCAGCAGCTTAACTCCCCGTCCGGGACAGGGCTACAATGAGCAGTTCTTC. Translation gives CASSLTPRPGQGYNEQFF.